These T cell receptor beta chains were read from a single sample in a study of siplizumab effects on memory and regulatory T cells. TCRdb's table, derived via immunoSEQ multiplex PCR, lists solely in-frame clones and lacks some. The table shows about 100,000 clones, with 92% occurring only once. What was sequenced was non-Treg CD4+ T cells sorted from blood. Receptor source: a human donor in good health. Each CDR3 is given with its conserved first and last residue. A D gene is named only where the DNA matches it firmly. The listing skips clone size in some rows; elsewhere it reads once, few, many or a size class.

TRBJ2-7,TRBV18,TRBD1,-,CASSPAGGSSYEQYF,TGTGCCAGCTCACCGGCAGGGGGAAGCTCCTACGAGCAGTACTTC
TRBJ1-6,TRBV30,-,-,CAWKSNYNSPLHF,TGTGCCTGGAAGTCGAACTATAATTCACCCCTCCACTTT
TRBJ2-2,TRBV28,-,-,CASTLTDYQGELFF,TGTGCCAGCACTTTAACGGACTACCAAGGGGAGCTGTTTTTT
TRBJ1-1,TRBV11-2,-,-,CASSPPTLAEAFF,TGTGCCAGCAGCCCCCCCACCTTGGCTGAAGCTTTCTTT
TRBJ2-2,TRBV5-6,TRBD2,-,CASSPSGGAAGELFF,TGTGCCAGCAGCCCTTCGGGGGGTGCGGCCGGGGAGCTGTTTTTT
TRBJ1-5,TRBV18,-,-,CASSSDSYQPQHF,TGTGCCAGCTCATCTGACAGTTATCAGCCCCAGCATTTT
TRBJ2-7,TRBV5-4,-,-,CASSSGVTAYEQYF,TGTGCCAGCAGCTCAGGGGTTACGGCCTACGAGCAGTACTTC
TRBJ2-7,TRBV5-1,TRBD2,-,CASSERSSGSSYEQYF,TGCGCCAGCAGCGAGCGTTCTAGCGGGAGCTCCTACGAGCAGTACTTC
TRBJ2-5,TRBV15,-,-,CATSRQFGQETQYF,TGTGCCACCAGCAGACAGTTCGGGCAAGAGACCCAGTACTTC
TRBJ2-7,TRBV30,-,-,CAWTGVAYEQYF,TGTGCCTGGACGGGAGTCGCCTACGAGCAGTACTTC
TRBJ2-5,TRBV6-5,TRBD1,-,CASSPTQGAGETQYF,TGTGCCAGCAGTCCTACCCAGGGGGCCGGAGAGACCCAGTACTTC
TRBJ1-2,TRBV15,-,-,CATSWGARDGYTF,TGTGCCACCAGTTGGGGGGCGCGTGATGGCTACACCTTC
TRBJ1-5,TRBV7-3,-,-,CASSVWSRGSNQPQHF,TGTGCCAGCAGCGTATGGTCCCGGGGTAGCAATCAGCCCCAGCATTTT
TRBJ2-5,TRBV2,-,-,CASSGDRRETQYF,TGTGCCAGCAGTGGGGACCGAAGGGAGACCCAGTACTTC
TRBJ2-3,TRBV4-1,-,-,CASRGGTDTQYF,TGCGCCAGCAGGGGGGGAACAGATACGCAGTATTTT
TRBJ2-7,TRBV19,TRBD1,-,CASSLQGGGSYEQYF,TGTGCCAGTAGCCTACAGGGGGGCGGCTCCTACGAGCAGTACTTC
TRBJ2-7,TRBV5-5,-,few,CASSLETMAVYEQYF,TGTGCCAGCAGCTTGGAGACCATGGCGGTCTACGAGCAGTACTTC
TRBJ2-7,TRBV11-2,-,-,CASSLDQLAYEQYF,TGTGCCAGCAGCTTAGATCAGTTAGCGTACGAGCAGTACTTC
TRBJ2-2,TRBV10-3,TRBD2,-,CAIRATSGRANTGELFF,TGTGCCATCAGAGCGACTAGCGGGAGGGCGAACACCGGGGAGCTGTTTTTT
TRBJ2-2,TRBV2,TRBD1,-,CASRRQGLRAGELFF,TGTGCCAGCAGGAGACAGGGGTTGAGGGCCGGGGAGCTGTTTTTT
TRBJ1-5,TRBV19,-,-,CASTNRGNQPQHF,TGTGCCAGTACTAATAGGGGAAATCAGCCCCAGCATTTT
TRBJ2-3,TRBV5-4,TRBD2,-,CASSAASGKSTDTQYF,TGTGCCAGCAGCGCAGCTAGCGGGAAAAGCACAGATACGCAGTATTTT
TRBJ2-1,TRBV7-2,-,-,CASSPRGSYNEQFF,TGTGCCAGCAGCCCCCGCGGCTCCTACAATGAGCAGTTCTTC
TRBJ2-5,TRBV7-8,-,-,CASSRSPPARRIETQYF,TGTGCCAGCAGTCGTTCCCCCCCCGCTAGAAGAATTGAGACCCAGTACTTC
TRBJ2-1,TRBV7-2,-,-,CASSRRIEQFF,TGTGCCAGCAGCCGTCGTATTGAGCAGTTCTTC
TRBJ1-1,TRBV29-1,TRBD1,once,CSVEDRRGLGEAFF,TGCAGCGTTGAAGATCGCAGGGGGCTCGGTGAAGCTTTCTTT
TRBJ2-7,TRBV6-1,-,-,CASSEELGRGYEQYF,TGTGCCAGCAGTGAAGAGTTGGGACGGGGGTACGAGCAGTACTTC
TRBJ1-6,TRBV6-1,-,-,CASSAYRPVRVNSPLHF,TGTGCCAGCAGTGCTTACAGGCCGGTTCGGGTTAATTCACCCCTCCACTTT
TRBJ2-7,TRBV4-2,TRBD2,-,CASSQDGTSDREQYF,TGTGCCAGCAGCCAAGACGGGACTAGCGATAGGGAGCAGTACTTC
TRBJ2-5,TRBV27,TRBD2,-,CASSSPSGGVETQYF,TGTGCCAGCAGTTCCCCTTCGGGAGGCGTAGAGACCCAGTACTTC
TRBJ2-5,TRBV30,-,-,CAWSADAGTQYF,TGTGCCTGGAGTGCTGACGCGGGGACCCAGTACTTC
TRBJ2-4,TRBV5-5,-,-,CASSPGMSLNIQYF,TGTGCCAGCAGCCCCGGGATGTCACTAAACATTCAGTACTTC
TRBJ1-3,TRBV6-5,-,-,CASSYDTGSGNTIYF,TGTGCCAGCAGTTACGACACGGGCTCTGGAAACACCATATATTTT
TRBJ2-1,TRBV5-1,TRBD1,-,CASSANRGRIKNEQFF,TGCGCCAGCAGCGCTAACAGGGGGCGGATTAAGAATGAGCAGTTCTTC
TRBJ2-7,TRBV6-1,-,-,CASNRDALSYEQYF,TGTGCCAGCAATAGGGACGCGCTCTCCTACGAGCAGTACTTC
TRBJ2-5,TRBV4-3,-,once,CASSQGGQRHMETQYF,TGCGCCAGCAGCCAAGGGGGCCAGCGACATATGGAGACCCAGTACTTC
TRBJ2-3,TRBV19,-,-,CASSPRATRAKTDTQYF,TGTGCCAGTAGTCCCCGGGCGACAAGGGCGAAGACAGATACGCAGTATTTT
TRBJ2-6,TRBV29-1,-,-,CSARDGKSSGANVLTF,TGCAGCGCCAGGGACGGGAAATCCTCTGGGGCCAACGTCCTGACTTTC
TRBJ1-6,TRBV13,TRBD1,-,CASSSGQYNSPLHF,TGTGCCAGCAGCTCGGGACAGTATAATTCACCCCTCCACTTT
TRBJ1-5,TRBV4-3,-,-,CASSQGPGYNQPQHF,TGCGCCAGCAGCCAGGGGCCGGGGTATAATCAGCCCCAGCATTTT
TRBJ2-2,TRBV28,TRBD1,-,CASTADRVERELFF,TGTGCCAGCACCGCGGACAGGGTAGAAAGGGAGCTGTTTTTT
TRBJ1-5,TRBV11-2,-,few,CASSPNRETAQHF,TGTGCCAGCAGCCCAAACAGGGAGACGGCCCAGCATTTT
TRBJ1-2,TRBV7-3,TRBD1,-,CASSPGQGYYGYTF,TGTGCCAGCAGCCCAGGACAGGGGTACTATGGCTACACCTTC
TRBJ2-2,TRBV10-3,TRBD1,-,CAIRTGGTGELFF,TGTGCCATCAGGACAGGGGGTACCGGGGAGCTGTTTTTT
TRBJ2-5,TRBV4-1,-,-,CASSQGQTETQYF,TGCGCCAGCAGCCAAGGACAGACGGAGACCCAGTACTTC
TRBJ1-1,TRBV29-1,-,-,CSVDNTEAFF,TGCAGCGTTGATAACACTGAAGCTTTCTTT
TRBJ2-7,TRBV9,-,-,CASSARVAGEQYF,TGTGCCAGCAGCGCCCGAGTTGCAGGCGAGCAGTACTTC
TRBJ1-2,TRBV6-6,-,once,CASSTANYGYTF,TGTGCCAGCAGTACAGCTAACTATGGCTACACCTTC
TRBJ2-1,TRBV7-3,TRBD2,-,CASSLTVSSGSNEQFF,TGTGCCAGCAGTCTTACCGTATCTAGCGGGAGCAATGAGCAGTTCTTC
TRBJ1-5,TRBV9,-,-,CASSVEGSNQPQHF,TGTGCCAGCAGCGTGGAGGGGAGCAATCAGCCCCAGCATTTT
TRBJ2-3,TRBV7-2,-,-,CASRFVRDTQYF,TGTGCCAGCCGTTTCGTTCGAGATACGCAGTATTTT
TRBJ2-1,TRBV7-3,TRBD1,-,CASSSSRDRGSNEQFF,TGTGCCAGCAGCTCGTCCCGGGACAGGGGTTCAAATGAGCAGTTCTTC
TRBJ2-7,TRBV19,-,-,CASSSAGGSYEQYF,TGTGCCAGTAGCTCCGCAGGAGGCTCCTACGAGCAGTACTTC
TRBJ1-2,TRBV29-1,-,-,CSVDVSGRYTF,TGCAGCGTTGATGTTTCAGGGAGGTACACCTTC
TRBJ1-2,TRBV2,-,-,CASSGGRWIF,TGTGCCAGCAGCGGGGGGAGATGGATCTTC
TRBJ1-1,TRBV4-1,TRBD1,few,CASSQDWRQGGYGLTEAFF,TGCGCCAGCAGCCAAGATTGGAGACAGGGAGGGTACGGTTTGACTGAAGCTTTCTTT
TRBJ1-5,TRBV6-1,TRBD1,-,CASSEEGTGNQPQHF,TGTGCCAGCAGTGAAGAAGGGACAGGGAATCAGCCCCAGCATTTT